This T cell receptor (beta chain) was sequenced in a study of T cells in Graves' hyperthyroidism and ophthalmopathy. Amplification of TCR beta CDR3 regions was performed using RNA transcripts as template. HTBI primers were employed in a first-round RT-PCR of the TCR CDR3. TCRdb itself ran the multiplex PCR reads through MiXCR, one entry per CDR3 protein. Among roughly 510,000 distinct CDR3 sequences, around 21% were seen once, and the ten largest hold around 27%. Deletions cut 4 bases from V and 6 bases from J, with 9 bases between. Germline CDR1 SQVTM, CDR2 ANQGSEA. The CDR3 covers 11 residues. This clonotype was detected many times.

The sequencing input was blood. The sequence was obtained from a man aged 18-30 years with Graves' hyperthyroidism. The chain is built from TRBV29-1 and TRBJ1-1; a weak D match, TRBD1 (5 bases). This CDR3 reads CSVAGFAEAFF. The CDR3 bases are TGCAGCGTTGCAGGGTTCGCTGAAGCTTTCTTT.